This TCR beta chain was sequenced in a study of blood T cell repertoires in COVID-19. Overall study: Sites in the United States, Italy and Spain provided acute and convalescent COVID-19 samples.

Cohorts were assigned according to the clinical history that participants reported. Original handling: It was from reference gene primer amplification that nucleated cell counts were estimated. Profiling relied on immunoSEQ multiplex PCR, and the TCRdb table lists in-frame clones only, not all of them. D and trimming come from the DNA, and the V and J calls and clone size come from that table. Of about 210,000 clones listed, 75% to 90% were seen once; the top ten hold around 9.2%. The CDR3 covers 14 residues. Germline CDR1 reads MNHEY; CDR2 reads SVGAGI. The J segment lost 2 bases and the V segment lost 7 bases, leaving 6 bases of the junction unmatched.

The TCR was taken from a man aged 35-49 years who had recovered from COVID-19. The J gene is TRBJ1-2, the V gene TRBV6-5; 8 bases map to TRBD1. The sample was PBMCs or T cells enriched from blood (not recorded which). CDR3 nucleotides: TGTGCCAGCACCGCCGGGACAGGAAACTATGGCTACACCTTC. Translated, it gives CASTAGTGNYGYTF.